This entry lists 27 T cell receptor beta chains sequenced from one sample in a study of cytomegalovirus exposure and HLA in healthy donors. Amplification used 60 Vbeta primers and 13 Jbeta primers. This table comes from immunoSEQ multiplex PCR, and its TCRdb copy is limited to in-frame clones, with some not included. The sample contains fewer than 140,000 clones, roughly four fifths of which appear only once. Input material: PBMCs. Every receptor here comes from a woman in her 50s in good health and CMV-seropositive.

This clone was counted a few times. J is TRBJ2-3 and V is TRBV5-6, with a tentative D call TRBD1 (5 bases). The CDR3 has 17 residues. The V gene lost 3 bases and the J gene lost 5 bases, with 22 bases spanning the gap. CDR1 and CDR2 from the germline V gene are SGHDT and YYEEEE. The CDR3 region has the DNA TGTGCCAGCAGCTCTACCCAAGGACACAAATTCGGAGATACGCAGTATTTT. It is translated as CASSSTQGHKFGDTQYF.

The chain uses TRBV5-1 and TRBJ1-1, with 7 bases that match TRBD1. Trimming took 4 bases from V and 1 from J; bases not matched to a gene: 10. CDR1 is SGHRS and CDR2 is YFSETQ in the germline V gene. The CDR3 extends over 16 amino acids. This CDR3 reads CASSRWLGQENTEAFF. The CDR3 bases are TGCGCCAGCAGCCGGTGGTTAGGACAGGAGAACACTGAAGCTTTCTTT.

This sequence joins TRBV5-1 and TRBJ1-1; TRBD1 agrees at 8 bases. V lost 7 bases to trimming and J lost 4 bases; unmatched junction nucleotides: 6. Germline V lookup: CDR1 SGHRS, CDR2 YFSETQ. There are 13 residues in the CDR3. The DNA for the CDR3 is TGCGCCAGCCAAGACAGGGGTAGCACTGAAGCTTTCTTT. As protein: CASQDRGSTEAFF.

With respect to this clone: One end of the junction fails to match germline, which may point to a read error. This chain connects TRBV7-2 to TRBJ2-3; a possible D gene is TRBD2 (5 bases). Germline CDR1 is SGHTA and CDR2 is FQGNSA. The CDR3 extends over 14 amino acids. The CDR3 loop reads CASSLRTPGDAQYF. Written as DNA, the CDR3 is TGTGCCAGCAGCTTAAGGACTCCAGGAGATGCGCAGTATTTT.

J is TRBJ2-3 and V is TRBV4-2; D possibly corresponds to TRBD1 (6 bases). Germline V gene lookup returns CDR1 LGHNA and CDR2 YNFKEQ. Trimming pared 0 bases from V and 3 bases from J, leaving 10 bases between. The length of the CDR3 is 15 residues. CDR3 sequence: CASSQDPQGTDTQYF. The CDR3 coding sequence is TGTGCCAGCAGCCAAGATCCCCAGGGGACAGATACGCAGTATTTT.

This chain connects TRBV19 to TRBJ2-2, with D maybe TRBD2 (5 bases). Trimming shortened V by 11 bases and J by 1 base, and 17 bases separated the two germline ends. Germline V gene lookup returns CDR1 LNHDA and CDR2 SQIVND (reference sequence). CDR3 length: 15 amino acids. This CDR3 reads CACHPWGVNTGELFF. CDR3 nucleotide sequence: TGTGCCTGTCACCCCTGGGGAGTGAACACCGGGGAGCTGTTTTTT.

V and J are TRBV6-4 and TRBJ2-2, with D uncertain. The germline CDR1 and CDR2 sequences are MRHNA and SNTAGT. The CDR3 totals 14 residues. Deletions cut 5 bases from V and 2 bases from J, with 9 bases between. The CDR3 loop reads CASSSLINTGELFF. DNA for the CDR3: TGTGCCAGCAGTTCCCTTATAAACACCGGGGAGCTGTTTTTT.

The chain couples TRBV2 to TRBJ1-2, with D perhaps matching TRBD1 (6 bases). The CDR3 consists of 13 residues. Between the trimmed V and J ends, which lost 5 bases and 4 bases, there was a span of 11 bases. CDR1 and CDR2 (germline): SNHLY, FYNNEI. CDR3 DNA: TGTGCCAGCAGTCTTGAGACAGGCTATGGCTACACCTTC. Translation gives CASSLETGYGYTF. Full variable domain (remainder filled in from reference TRBV2 and TRBJ1-2): EPEVTQTPSHQVTQMGQEVILRCVPISNHLYFYWYRQILGQKVEFLVSFYNNEISEKSEIFDDQFSVERPDGSNFTLKIRSTKLEDSAMYFCASSLETGYGYTFGSGTRLTVV.

The chain is built from TRBV2 and TRBJ1-5; no clear D. V was clipped by 6 bases and J by 1 base, with 16 bases between them. CDR1 is SNHLY and CDR2 is FYNNEI in the germline V gene. The CDR3 is made up of 16 amino acids. CDR3 in DNA: TGTGCCAGCAGGCTCACTTCGTTGAGAAGCAATCAGCCCCAGCATTTT. This codes for CASRLTSLRSNQPQHF. The full variable domain, in which reference TRBV2 and TRBJ1-5 provide the parts outside the CDR3, is EPEVTQTPSHQVTQMGQEVILRCVPISNHLYFYWYRQILGQKVEFLVSFYNNEISEKSEIFDDQFSVERPDGSNFTLKIRSTKLEDSAMYFCASRLTSLRSNQPQHFGDGTRLSIL.

This chain links TRBV6-6 with TRBJ1-1; D unclear. Trimming left V 2 bases short and J 4 bases short, with 8 bases between. Germline loops: CDR1 MNHNY, CDR2 SVGAGI (reference sequence). The CDR3 totals 13 residues. The CDR3 DNA sequence: TGTGCCAGCAGTTACGAAGGAGGCACTGAAGCTTTCTTT. It translates to CASSYEGGTEAFF.

J is TRBJ1-1 and V is TRBV7-2; the match to TRBD1 covers 7 bases. The CDR3 runs to 15 residues. V gave up 5 bases and J gave up 1 base; unmatched junction bases: 7. The germline CDR1 and CDR2 sequences are SGHTA and FQGNSA. CDR3 amino acids: CASSTYRGANTEAFF. The CDR3, as DNA: TGTGCCAGCAGCACCTACAGGGGCGCGAACACTGAAGCTTTCTTT.

In its sample, this clone was seen once. The chain employs TRBV13 and TRBJ2-1, with TRBD2 matching over 10 bases. Losses at the gene ends were 5 bases for V and 4 bases for J; bases not matched to a gene: 5. The length of the CDR3 is 15 residues. CDR1 is PRHDT, CDR2 FYEKMQ, per germline (reference sequence). In DNA form, the CDR3 reads TGTGCCAGCAGCCACAGCGGGGGGGCATACAATGAGCAGTTCTTC. Translation gives CASSHSGGAYNEQFF.

The chain joins TRBV20-1 to TRBJ2-3; tentative D call: TRBD2 (5 bases). The CDR3 is 11 residues long. Germline loops: CDR1 DFQATT, CDR2 SNEGSKA (reference sequence). V was pared by 3 bases and J by 6 bases, with 7 bases between. The CDR3 bases are TGCAGTGCTAGGGGCGGGGATACGCAGTATTTT. This codes for CSARGGDTQYF.

The chain combines TRBV5-4 with TRBJ2-3, with TRBD2 identical over 9 bases. The CDR3 is made up of 15 amino acids. Germline CDR1 is SGHNT and CDR2 is YYREEE (reference sequence). Losses at the gene ends were 0 bases for V and 3 bases for J; bases not matched to a gene: 2. In nucleotides, the CDR3 is TGTGCCAGCAGCTTGGGACTAGCGGCTACAGATACGCAGTATTTT. This encodes CASSLGLAATDTQYF. The variable domain in full, completed from reference TRBV5-4 and TRBJ2-3, reads ETGVTQSPTHLIKTRGQQVTLRCSSQSGHNTVSWYQQALGQGPQFIFQYYREEENGRGNFPPRFSGLQFPNYSSELNVNALELDDSALYLCASSLGLAATDTQYFGPGTRLTVL.

This clone was detected only a few times. The chain carries TRBV5-1 and TRBJ1-4; D possibly corresponds to TRBD1 (6 bases). The CDR3 sequence is 15 residues long. V lost 0 bases and J 4 bases, leaving 10 bases between the germline ends. Germline CDR1 reads SGHRS; CDR2 reads YFSETQ. CDR3 sequence reads: CASSLGGQVNEKLFF. DNA of the CDR3: TGCGCCAGCAGCTTGGGGGGGCAGGTTAATGAAAAACTGTTTTTT.

V is TRBV7-2 and J is TRBJ2-5, with a weak D call TRBD2 (7 bases). TRBJ2-7 matches the DNA end more closely, so the J call is doubtful. The CDR3 runs to 15 residues. Germline-derived CDR1 and CDR2 are SGHTA and FQGNSA. Written as DNA, the CDR3 is TGTGCCAGCAACCTCGGGGGGCGCAGCTCCTACGAGCAGTACTTC. It translates to CASNLGGRSSYEQYF.

The chain is built from TRBV14 and TRBJ1-2; D gene unclear. V lost 5 bases and J 8 bases, leaving 18 bases between the germline ends. Germline V gene lookup returns CDR1 SGHDN and CDR2 FVKESK. The CDR3 contains 14 residues. The CDR3 nucleotides read TGTGCCAGCAGCGCTGATGGGTTCTACGGGGGCTACACCTTC. It codes for CASSADGFYGGYTF.

This chain uses TRBV29-1 with TRBJ2-5; D is uncertain. V shed 3 bases and J shed 4 bases, with 12 bases lying between them. CDR3 length: 13 amino acids. Germline assignment: CDR1 SQVTM and CDR2 ANQGSEA. The chain's CDR3 is CSVERQRGETQYF. The CDR3 nucleotides read TGCAGCGTTGAGAGGCAAAGAGGAGAGACCCAGTACTTC.

The chain is built from TRBV5-1 and TRBJ2-5, with a possible D match to TRBD2 (7 bases). This CDR3 region has 15 residues. With 0 bases removed from V and 5 bases from J, the gap between germline ends came to 14 bases. Germline assignment: CDR1 SGHRS and CDR2 YFSETQ. This CDR3 is CASSLEGGLLETQYF. The CDR3 bases are TGCGCCAGCAGCTTGGAGGGGGGGTTATTGGAGACCCAGTACTTC.

The rearrangement links TRBV6-5 to TRBJ1-1; TRBD1 matches at 9 bases. The CDR3 sequence is 15 residues long. V lost 4 bases to trimming and J lost 3 bases; unmatched junction nucleotides: 6. Germline values: CDR1 MNHEY, CDR2 SVGAGI. This CDR3 is CASSWGQGLDTEAFF. CDR3 in DNA: TGTGCCAGCAGTTGGGGACAGGGCTTGGACACTGAAGCTTTCTTT.

V usage is TRBV2 and J usage is TRBJ1-4; 7 positions match TRBD1. Germline V gene data show CDR1 as SNHLY and CDR2 as FYNNEI. Trimming removed 8 bases from V and 7 bases from J; junction bases left unmatched: 10. The CDR3 is 14 amino acids. CDR3 region: CASRINRGSEKLFF. In DNA, the CDR3 is TGTGCCAGCCGAATTAACAGGGGAAGTGAAAAACTGTTTTTT.

This chain connects TRBV4-1 to TRBJ2-7; D may be TRBD1 (6 bases). Germline CDR1 reads MGHRA; CDR2 reads YSYEKL. The V end lost 4 bases, the J end lost 0 bases, and 13 bases lay between the germline ends. The CDR3 totals 15 residues. CDR3 sequence: CASSRTRDNSYEQYF. Here the CDR3 DNA reads TGCGCCAGCAGCCGGACCCGGGACAACTCCTACGAGCAGTACTTC.

The gene calls are TRBV19 and TRBJ1-4; D is unresolved. Trimming took 1 base from V and 3 from J, leaving 9 bases between them. CDR1 and CDR2 (germline): LNHDA, SQIVND (reference sequence). This CDR3 has 15 amino acids. Here the CDR3 DNA reads TGTGCCAGTAGTATAGGGGCAAGGTCTAATGAAAAACTGTTTTTT. Protein: CASSIGARSNEKLFF.

The chain employs TRBV30 and TRBJ1-1; D ambiguous. This CDR3 has 11 residues. V lost 2 bases and J 5 bases, leaving 6 bases between the germline ends. Germline V gives CDR1 GTSNPN, CDR2 SVGIG (reference sequence). In DNA, the CDR3 is TGTGCCTGGAGTTCTCAGACTGAAGCTTTCTTT. This encodes CAWSSQTEAFF.

The rearrangement uses TRBV27 and TRBJ1-6, with 8 positions matching TRBD1. The CDR3 sequence is 17 residues long. V lost 3 bases and J lost 5; bases outside the gene matches: 9. Germline V gene sequence: CDR1 MNHEY, CDR2 SMNVEV (reference sequence). This CDR3 reads CASSFLGQGGDNSPLHF. The CDR3 DNA is TGTGCCAGCAGTTTCCTCGGACAGGGCGGGGATAATTCACCCCTCCACTTT.

This sequence joins TRBV7-2 and TRBJ2-5; tentative D call: TRBD2 (5 bases). CDR3 length equals 15 residues. Germline-derived CDR1 and CDR2 are SGHTA and FQGNSA. Trimming shortened V by 5 bases and J by 5 bases, and 18 bases separated the two germline ends. The CDR3 here is CASSPGSPRGETQYF. The CDR3 DNA follows: TGTGCCAGCAGCCCCGGTTCTCCCCGAGGGGAGACCCAGTACTTC.

Written as DNA, the CDR3 is TGTGCCAGCAGTGAAGGGGGACAACCCTATGGCTACACCTTC. This codes for CASSEGGQPYGYTF. V usage is TRBV6-1 and J usage is TRBJ1-2; the D gene is possibly TRBD1 (6 bases). Trimming cost V 1 base and J 4 bases, with 10 bases left between them. Germline V gene data show CDR1 as MNHNS and CDR2 as SASEGT. CDR3 length equals 14 residues.